One sample yielded the 14 T cell receptor beta chains listed below, sequenced in a study of blood T cell repertoires in COVID-19. Assay: immunoSEQ multiplex PCR; the TCRdb copy retains only in-frame clones and omits some. The table lists about 220,000 clones, 70% to 90% of them singletons. The sequenced material came from peripheral blood. The receptors here all came from a human donor in a cohort sampled during active COVID-19.

The chain employs TRBV18 and TRBJ2-5; a weak D match, TRBD2 (5 bases). The CDR3 totals 14 residues. Germline V gene lookup returns CDR1 KGHSH and CDR2 LQKENI. Between the trimmed V and J ends, which lost 3 bases and 5 bases, there was a span of 13 bases. The CDR3 sequence is CASSPGNRQETQYF. The CDR3, as DNA: TGTGCCAGCTCACCCGGGAACCGCCAGGAGACCCAGTACTTC.

The genes are TRBV28 and TRBJ1-5; D gene uncertain. Trimming cost V 1 base and J 10 bases, with 20 bases left between them. This CDR3 is built from 16 residues. Germline-derived CDR1 and CDR2 are MDHEN and SYDVKM. As DNA, the CDR3 is TGTGCCAGCAGTTTATTATTGGAGGCGAACCCCGTACCCCAGCATTTT. Residues: CASSLLLEANPVPQHF.

This chain joins TRBV14 and TRBJ2-4; TRBD2 matches at 12 bases. The trim removed 1 base at V and 10 bases at J, leaving 8 bases unmatched. The CDR3 spans 16 residues. Per germline, CDR1 SGHDN and CDR2 FVKESK. CDR3 in DNA: TGTGCCAGCAGCCAAGGGACTAGCGGGGATGGGGGTATTCAGTACTTC. This encodes CASSQGTSGDGGIQYF.

CDR3 amino acids: CASSPRTSGAYEQYF. The CDR3 nucleotides read TGTGCCAGCAGTCCCCGGACTAGCGGTGCCTACGAGCAGTACTTC. This chain links TRBV27 with TRBJ2-7; 10 bases are a match to TRBD2. The CDR3 is 15 amino acids. V lost 5 bases to trimming and J lost 2 bases; unmatched junction nucleotides: 6. From germline, CDR1 is MNHEY and CDR2 SMNVEV (reference sequence).

The chain carries TRBV6-5 and TRBJ1-2; D ambiguous. This CDR3 spans 14 amino acids. Trimming stripped 6 bases from V and 4 bases from J, with 15 bases between. Germline CDR1 and CDR2: MNHEY and SVGAGI. The CDR3 region has the DNA TGTGCCAGCAGATCCCCGACCGCGGGCTATGGCTACACCTTC. Its translation: CASRSPTAGYGYTF.

V usage is TRBV5-6 and J usage is TRBJ2-1; D unresolved. The CDR3 runs 9 residues. Trimming removed 7 bases from V and 10 bases from J, with 6 bases in between. Germline V lookup: CDR1 SGHDT, CDR2 YYEEEE. The CDR3 loop reads CASGPEQFF. The CDR3 DNA is TGTGCCAGCGGGCCAGAGCAGTTCTTC.

The rearrangement joins TRBV24-1 to TRBJ1-2; tentatively, D is TRBD1 (6 bases). The germline V gene encodes CDR1 KGHDR and CDR2 SFDVKD. Trimming shortened V by 4 bases and J by 5 bases, and 10 bases separated the two germline ends. The CDR3 length is 13 residues. The CDR3 DNA follows: TGTGCCACCAGTGAACAGGGTCGTTATGGCTACACCTTC. This encodes CATSEQGRYGYTF.

V is TRBV29-1 and J is TRBJ1-1, with unresolved D. V dropped 4 bases and J dropped 0 bases, with 12 bases sitting between them. Per the germline V gene, CDR1 is SQVTM and CDR2 is ANQGSEA. The CDR3 covers 14 residues. The CDR3 sequence: CSVGRSRLNTEAFF. CDR3 in DNA: TGCAGCGTTGGTCGGTCGCGCCTGAACACTGAAGCTTTCTTT.

This sequence joins TRBV5-7 and TRBJ1-2; the match to TRBD1 covers 11 bases. TRBV5-7 is recorded as an ORF, its role being uncertain. This CDR3 spans 18 amino acids. Germline trimming cut 5 bases from V and 7 bases from J; bases unmatched to any gene: 19. CDR3 bases: TGTGCCAGCAGGCGGACCGGGACAGGGGGTACGTTGACTCTTGGCTACACCTTC. It encodes CASRRTGTGGTLTLGYTF.

The chain links TRBV28 to TRBJ1-6; D ambiguous. This CDR3 is 15 amino acids long. Germline CDR1 MDHEN, CDR2 SYDVKM. The V end lost 5 bases, the J end lost 10 bases, and 18 bases lay between the germline ends. The CDR3: CASSTRREGRSPLHF. The CDR3 bases are TGTGCCAGCAGTACACGGCGGGAGGGAAGGTCACCCCTCCACTTT.

This clone came up once. The V call is TRBV11-1, the J call TRBJ1-2; possible D gene TRBD1, 5 bases. This CDR3 comprises 13 residues. Trimming took 5 bases from V and 11 from J, leaving 18 bases between them. The germline V gene has CDR1 SGHAT and CDR2 FQDESV (reference sequence). CDR3 nucleotides: TGTGCCAGCAGCGCTGGCAGGGATACTGGTTACACCTTC. Translating it yields CASSAGRDTGYTF. The full variable domain, with the rest looked up from reference TRBV11-1 and TRBJ1-2, is EAEVAQSPRYKITEKSQAVAFWCDPISGHATLYWYRQILGQGPELLVQFQDESVVDDSQLPKDRFSAERLKGVDSTLKIQPAELGDSAMYLCASSAGRDTGYTFGSGTRLTVV.

This clone was detected only a few times. The chain links TRBV3-1 (or the pseudogene TRBV3-2) to TRBJ2-7; 13 nucleotides align to TRBD2. The germline gives CDR1 LGHDT, CDR2 YNNKEL (reference sequence). This CDR3 contains 15 residues. The J segment lost 2 bases and the V segment lost 3 bases, leaving 1 base of the junction unmatched. CDR3 sequence reads: CASSQGLAGTYEQYF. The DNA for the CDR3 is TGTGCCAGCAGCCAGGGACTAGCGGGGACCTACGAGCAGTACTTC.

The chain combines TRBV19 with TRBJ2-3; TRBD1 agrees at 7 bases. J was trimmed by 5 bases and V by 3 bases; bases with no gene match: 11. There are 16 residues in the CDR3. The germline gives CDR1 LNHDA, CDR2 SQIVND (reference sequence). The CDR3 spells CASSMGQLLRVDTQYF. The CDR3 DNA is TGTGCCAGTAGTATGGGACAGCTCCTCCGGGTAGATACGCAGTATTTT.

The rearrangement uses TRBV29-1 and TRBJ1-2, with 9 nucleotides matching TRBD1. V lost 8 bases to trimming and J lost 6 bases; unmatched junction nucleotides: 4. CDR3 length: 11 residues. Germline values: CDR1 SQVTM, CDR2 ANQGSEA. CDR3: CSHRGLDGYTF. CDR3 nucleotide sequence: TGCAGCCACAGGGGGCTCGATGGCTACACCTTC.